The 26 T cell receptor beta chains listed next were all sequenced from one sample in a study of OX40 agonist ivuxolimab in advanced cancers. The repertoire was sequenced with immunoSEQ multiplex PCR; TCRdb's copy has only in-frame clones and lacks some. Of about 95,000 clones in the sample, around 85% were seen once. The sequencing here drew on CD4+ or CD8+ T cells sorted from blood, taken in a trial of the OX40 agonist ivuxolimab. The origin of the receptors is an adult with an advanced solid tumor such as melanoma, head and neck, liver or kidney cancer.

The chain employs TRBV27 and TRBJ2-5, with a possible D match to TRBD1 (6 bases). V lost 1 base and J 5 bases, leaving 17 bases between the germline ends. The V gene's germline CDR1 is MNHEY and CDR2 SMNVEV (reference sequence). CDR3 length: 16 residues. This CDR3 reads CASSLLGASGVETQYF. The CDR3 DNA reads as TGTGCCAGCAGTTTATTGGGGGCCTCAGGGGTTGAGACCCAGTACTTC.

This chain joins TRBV7-9 and TRBJ2-5, with D hard to call. Per germline, CDR1 SEHNR and CDR2 FQNEAQ (reference sequence). Trimming removed 2 bases at V and 5 bases at J, with 6 bases between. This CDR3 comprises 12 residues. CDR3 amino acids: CASSLNLETQYF. DNA for the CDR3: TGTGCCAGCAGCTTAAACCTTGAGACCCAGTACTTC.

The table lists this clone with a few counts. V is TRBV11-2 and J is TRBJ1-1; D is uncertain. The CDR3 runs to 12 residues. Deletions cut 2 bases from V and 5 bases from J, with 6 bases between. The germline V gene encodes CDR1 SGHAT and CDR2 FQNNGV. The CDR3 sequence: CASSLIRTEAFF. The CDR3 coding sequence is TGTGCCAGCAGCTTAATTAGGACTGAAGCTTTCTTT.

In DNA form, the CDR3 reads TGTGCCAGCAGCGGGGGATCAGGAGGGGAAAAACTGTTTTTT. The encoded protein is CASSGGSGGEKLFF. This chain uses TRBV7-2 with TRBJ1-4; tentative D call: TRBD1 (5 bases). Germline V gene lookup returns CDR1 SGHTA and CDR2 FQGNSA. V was shortened by 5 bases and J by 8 bases, with 15 bases between the two germline ends. This CDR3 contains 14 residues.

The rearrangement joins TRBV11-3 to TRBJ2-7; 8 nucleotides line up with TRBD2. The CDR3 sequence is 15 residues long. CDR1 and CDR2 (germline): SGHNT, YENEEA. The V gene end was trimmed by 2 bases and the J gene end by 2 bases; junction bases not matched to a gene: 5. The CDR3, as DNA: TGTGCCAGCAGCTTAACTAGCGGTCAAACCTACGAGCAGTACTTC. Amino acid sequence: CASSLTSGQTYEQYF.

The chain couples TRBV7-9 to TRBJ2-5, with 7 bases fitting TRBD2. The DNA end lines up better with TRBJ2-7; the J call may be wrong. Germline assignment: CDR1 SEHNR and CDR2 FQNEAQ (reference sequence). CDR3 length equals 15 residues. The CDR3 bases are TGTGCCAGCAGCCCGGCTGACGGGAGGTCCTACGAGCAGTACTTC. Its translation is CASSPADGRSYEQYF.

The chain joins TRBV5-4 to TRBJ2-3; the D gene is possibly TRBD1 (8 bases). The V end was cut by 4 bases, the J end by 4 bases, with 22 bases between. Germline-derived CDR1 and CDR2 are SGHNT and YYREEE (reference sequence). This CDR3 contains 17 residues. As DNA, the CDR3 is TGTGCCAGCAGCAGCGGGGCGGACAGGGCGGCATCAGATACGCAGTATTTT. It specifies CASSSGADRAASDTQYF.

V usage is TRBV28 and J usage is TRBJ1-5, with D perhaps TRBD1 (6 bases). This CDR3 contains 14 residues. The germline V gene encodes CDR1 MDHEN and CDR2 SYDVKM. Trimming stripped 2 bases from V and 1 base from J, with 6 bases between. The CDR3 reads CASSLGQSNQPQHF. DNA for the CDR3: TGTGCCAGCAGTTTAGGACAGAGCAATCAGCCCCAGCATTTT.

The sample holds a few counts of this clone. The chain recombines TRBV19 with TRBJ2-2; TRBD2 matches 8 bases. V trimming: 6 bases; J trimming: 0 bases; junction bases outside the gene matches: 9. CDR1 LNHDA and CDR2 SQIVND come from the germline V gene (reference sequence). This CDR3 spans 17 amino acids. The CDR3 spells CASSSLAEPTNTGELFF. The DNA for the CDR3 is TGTGCCAGTAGCTCACTAGCGGAGCCTACGAACACCGGGGAGCTGTTTTTT.

The chain recombines TRBV10-3 with TRBJ2-7; the match to TRBD2 covers 12 bases. J was trimmed by 0 bases and V by 3 bases; bases with no gene match: 6. From germline, CDR1 is ENHRY and CDR2 SYGVKD. This CDR3 region has 17 residues. CDR3 sequence (DNA): TGTGCCATCAGTGAAACGGGACTAGCGGGTAGCTCCTACGAGCAGTACTTC. Translated, it gives CAISETGLAGSSYEQYF.

The V and J genes are TRBV5-6 and TRBJ1-1; D remains unclear. The V gene's germline CDR1 is SGHDT and CDR2 YYEEEE. Trimming removed 6 bases at V and 5 bases at J, with 14 bases between. This CDR3 contains 13 residues. CDR3 loop: CASTIGKFTEAFF. The CDR3 nucleotides are TGTGCCAGCACCATAGGGAAATTTACTGAAGCTTTCTTT.

The chain combines TRBV7-3 with TRBJ2-2, with 13 bases that match TRBD2. CDR3 length: 14 residues. V lost 5 bases to trimming and J lost 9 bases; unmatched junction nucleotides: 3. Germline assignment: CDR1 SGHTA and CDR2 FQGTGA. The CDR3 region is CASSRTSGSRELFF. The CDR3 DNA follows: TGTGCCAGCAGCCGGACTAGCGGGAGTCGGGAGCTGTTTTTT.

The rearrangement links TRBV21-1 to TRBJ2-3; TRBD1, the table's D call, was not compared with the DNA. TRBV21-1 is listed as a pseudogene. The CDR3 has 16 residues. This chain's CDR3 is CASKSQTGFYTDTQYF. The CDR3 DNA sequence: TGTGCCAGCAAAAGTCAGACAGGTTTTTACACAGATACGCAGTATTTT.

V and J are TRBV19 and TRBJ1-1; 7 bases line up with TRBD1. V was pared by 5 bases and J by 4 bases, with 10 bases of the junction left unmatched. Germline lookup yields CDR1 LNHDA and CDR2 SQIVND (reference sequence). The CDR3 has 15 residues. This CDR3 reads CASSGDSPGITEAFF. The CDR3, as DNA: TGTGCCAGTAGTGGGGACAGCCCGGGGATCACTGAAGCTTTCTTT. The variable domain in full, with the rest retrieved from reference TRBV19 and TRBJ1-1, is DGGITQSPKYLFRKEGQNVTLSCEQNLNHDAMYWYRQDPGQGLRLIYYSQIVNDFQKGDIAEGYSVSREKKESFPLTVTSAQKNPTAFYLCASSGDSPGITEAFFGQGTRLTVV.

This clone was picked up one time. V and J are TRBV9 and TRBJ2-7, with unresolved D. The CDR3 contains 14 residues. Trimming pared 2 bases from V and 2 bases from J, leaving 11 bases between. The V gene's germline CDR1 is SGDLS and CDR2 YYNGEE. CDR3: CASSVQDQAYEQYF. The CDR3 nucleotides are TGTGCCAGCAGCGTGCAGGACCAAGCCTACGAGCAGTACTTC. Using reference TRBV9 and TRBJ2-7 for the parts outside the CDR3, the full variable domain is DSGVTQTPKHLITATGQRVTLRCSPRSGDLSVYWYQQSLDQGLQFLIQYYNGEERAKGNILERFSAQQFPDLHSELNLSSLELGDSALYFCASSVQDQAYEQYFGPGTRLTVT.

V is TRBV29-1 and J is TRBJ2-1, with 7 bases identical to TRBD2. After removal of 3 bases from V and 7 bases from J, the junction contained 9 bases not matched to a gene. There are 14 residues in the CDR3. From germline, CDR1 is SQVTM and CDR2 ANQGSEA. CDR3 region: CSVDGGRGPNEQFF. Here the CDR3 DNA reads TGCAGCGTTGATGGCGGGAGAGGGCCAAATGAGCAGTTCTTC.

This chain uses TRBV7-3 with TRBJ2-7, with TRBD2 as a possible D gene (5 bases). This CDR3 is built from 14 residues. V lost 3 bases, J lost 7 bases, and 16 bases lay in between. Looked up from germline, CDR1 is SGHTA and CDR2 is FQGTGA. The CDR3 sequence: CASSFEGEVEEQYF. The CDR3 bases are TGTGCCAGCAGCTTTGAGGGAGAGGTTGAGGAGCAGTACTTC.

This chain joins TRBV9 and TRBJ2-1; 14 nucleotides match TRBD2. The trim removed 4 bases at V and 0 bases at J, leaving 6 bases unmatched. The CDR3 is 18 residues long. Germline assignment: CDR1 SGDLS and CDR2 YYNGEE. CDR3 residues: CASSFTGTSGSSYNEQFF. In DNA, the CDR3 is TGTGCCAGCAGCTTCACCGGGACTAGCGGGAGCTCCTACAATGAGCAGTTCTTC.

The chain carries TRBV15 and TRBJ2-1, with 11 bases lining up with TRBD2. CDR1 is LNHNV and CDR2 is YYDKDF in the germline V gene (reference sequence). The trim removed 1 base at V and 7 bases at J, leaving 3 bases unmatched. This CDR3 has 15 residues. CDR3 bases: TGTGCCACCAGCAGAGGTAGCGGGAGGGGGAATGAGCAGTTCTTC. It is translated as CATSRGSGRGNEQFF.

CDR3 loop: CASRLAYPGPEGTYGYTF. CDR3 in DNA: TGTGCCAGCAGGTTAGCCTACCCGGGGCCCGAGGGGACCTATGGCTACACCTTC. The chain uses TRBV28 and TRBJ1-2, with D maybe TRBD1 (5 bases). V lost 6 bases and J 4 bases, leaving 27 bases between the germline ends. Germline V gene sequence: CDR1 MDHEN, CDR2 SYDVKM. This CDR3 comprises 18 residues.

The chain employs TRBV5-1 and TRBJ2-5, with D possibly being TRBD1 (5 bases). The CDR3 length is 16 residues. Germline CDR1 reads SGHRS; CDR2 reads YFSETQ. V was clipped by 5 bases and J by 4 bases, with 21 bases between them. CDR3 in amino acids: CASRLATLQGLETQYF. The CDR3 DNA follows: TGCGCCAGCAGACTTGCAACATTGCAGGGTTTAGAGACCCAGTACTTC.

The chain uses TRBV11-2 and TRBJ2-2; 7 bases match TRBD2. V lost 5 bases and J lost 3; bases outside the gene matches: 12. There are 17 residues in the CDR3. Per the germline V gene, CDR1 is SGHAT and CDR2 is FQNNGV. CDR3 bases: TGTGCCAGCAGCCAGAAGCGGGGAGGGTATGACACCGGGGAGCTGTTTTTT. Translation: CASSQKRGGYDTGELFF.

This clone was seen just once. V and J are TRBV27 and TRBJ1-1, with 9 bases matching TRBD1. The CDR3 loop spans 14 amino acids. Germline V CDR1 and CDR2: MNHEY, SMNVEV (reference sequence). V lost 2 bases and J lost 4; bases outside the gene matches: 2. DNA for the CDR3: TGTGCCAGCAGTTTAGGGACAGGGATCACTGAAGCTTTCTTT. It specifies CASSLGTGITEAFF.

The genes are TRBV28 and TRBJ1-2; D remains ambiguous. Germline lookup yields CDR1 MDHEN and CDR2 SYDVKM. The V and J ends lost 7 bases and 1 base respectively, with 16 bases between them. CDR3 length equals 15 residues. In DNA, the CDR3 is TGTGCCAGCATTTCTAATCGGGATCGTAACTATGGCTACACCTTC. Its protein is CASISNRDRNYGYTF.

The chain carries TRBV21-1 and TRBJ2-2; TRBD2 reflects the table's D call only, with no check against the DNA. TRBV21-1 is described as a pseudogene. This CDR3 region has 17 residues. The CDR3 here is CASSKEGGSGRNGELFF. The CDR3 DNA follows: TGTGCCAGCAGCAAAGAGGGCGGTAGCGGGAGAAACGGGGAGCTGTTTTTT.

The rearrangement links TRBV4-1 to TRBJ1-1; possibly TRBD1 for D (6 bases). The germline V gene has CDR1 MGHRA and CDR2 YSYEKL. The germline V and J ends were trimmed by 3 bases and 4 bases, with 24 bases remaining between them. The CDR3 contains 18 residues. DNA for the CDR3: TGCGCCAGCAGCCAGACACAGGGACTAATTGGACGACTCACTGAAGCTTTCTTT. Translation: CASSQTQGLIGRLTEAFF.